This paragraph reports one T cell receptor beta chain. V was clipped by 6 bases and J by 6 bases, with 15 bases between them. Germline CDR1 ENHRY, CDR2 SYGVKD. The CDR3 covers 14 residues. Using immunoSEQ multiplex PCR, the repertoire was profiled, and TCRdb retains in-frame clones only, with some absent. The sample lists roughly 160,000 clones, 65% to 90% seen once, with nearly 8.5% in the top ten. The sample comes from a study of blood T cell repertoires in COVID-19. The chain is built from TRBV10-3 and TRBJ2-1; no definite D call. Sequenced: peripheral blood. The clonotype comes from a man aged 55 to 70 with acute or convalescent COVID-19. This CDR3 reads CAISQSSLPNEQFF. The CDR3 nucleotides read TGTGCCATCAGCCAGTCGTCGTTACCCAATGAGCAGTTCTTC.